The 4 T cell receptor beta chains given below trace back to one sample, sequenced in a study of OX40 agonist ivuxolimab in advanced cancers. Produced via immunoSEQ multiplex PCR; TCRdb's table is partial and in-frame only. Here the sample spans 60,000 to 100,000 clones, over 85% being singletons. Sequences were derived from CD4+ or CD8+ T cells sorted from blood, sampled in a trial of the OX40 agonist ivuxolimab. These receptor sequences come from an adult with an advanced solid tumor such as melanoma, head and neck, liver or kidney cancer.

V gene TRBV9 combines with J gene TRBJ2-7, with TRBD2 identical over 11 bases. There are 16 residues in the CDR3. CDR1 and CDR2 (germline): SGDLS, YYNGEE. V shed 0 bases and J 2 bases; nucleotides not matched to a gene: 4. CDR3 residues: CASSVGGLAGPYEQYF. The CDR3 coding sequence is TGTGCCAGCAGCGTAGGTGGACTAGCGGGCCCCTACGAGCAGTACTTC.

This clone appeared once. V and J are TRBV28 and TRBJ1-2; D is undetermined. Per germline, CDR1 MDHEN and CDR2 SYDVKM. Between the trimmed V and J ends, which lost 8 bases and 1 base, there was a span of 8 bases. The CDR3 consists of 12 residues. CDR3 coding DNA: TGTGCCAGCCTGGAAAATAACTATGGCTACACCTTC. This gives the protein CASLENNYGYTF.

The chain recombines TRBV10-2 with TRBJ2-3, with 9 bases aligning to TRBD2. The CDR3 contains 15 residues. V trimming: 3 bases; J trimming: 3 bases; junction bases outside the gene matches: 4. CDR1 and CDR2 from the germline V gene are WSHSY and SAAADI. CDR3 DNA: TGCGCCAGCAGTGACGGCGGGGGGGTTACAGATACGCAGTATTTT. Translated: CASSDGGGVTDTQYF.

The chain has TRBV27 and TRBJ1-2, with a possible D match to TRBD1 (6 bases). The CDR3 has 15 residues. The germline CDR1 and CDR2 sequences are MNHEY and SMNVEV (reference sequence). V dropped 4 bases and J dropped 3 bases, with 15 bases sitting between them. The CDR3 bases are TGTGCCAGCAGTTACGGTCGGGACAACCACTATGGCTACACCTTC. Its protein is CASSYGRDNHYGYTF.